The sequence of this T cell receptor beta chain was determined in a study of T cell repertoires in cytomegalovirus infection. Background on the study: Public TCR beta signatures provided an indication of both CMV infection and a matching HLA type. Study outcomes and limitations: The ex vivo response was dominated by HLA-C-restricted CMV-specific TCR beta clonotypes. Summed frequency of shared TCR beta families picked out CMV carriers who also had the relevant HLA.

This clonotype occurred a few times. Its target is not known. An end of the junction differs from the germline gene, which may be a read error. TCRdb reprocessed the reads with MiXCR, giving one entry per CDR3 protein. The data contain about 360,000 distinct CDR3 sequences, 15% to 20% of them singletons. The CDR3 length is 11 residues. The specimen was PBMCs. This sequence was found in a human donor in good health (CMV status not recorded). Some clones in this sample may be carry-over from other donors' samples. This chain joins TRBV12-3 or TRBV12-4 and TRBJ1-3; no firm D call. This CDR3 is CASSYLSGFEF. The CDR3 DNA sequence: TGTGCCAGCAGCTACCTGTCGGGTTTTGAGTTT.